This T cell receptor (beta chain) was profiled in a study of OX40 agonist ivuxolimab in advanced cancers. Germline V gene data show CDR1 as SNHLY and CDR2 as FYNNEI. The germline V and J ends were trimmed by 6 bases and 6 bases, with 11 bases remaining between them. The CDR3 spans 12 residues. Repertoires were generated with immunoSEQ multiplex PCR, while TCRdb's copy carries only in-frame clones and drops some. The sample carries more than 45,000 clones, approximately 80% recorded once. The source of this sequence is an adult with an advanced solid tumor such as melanoma, head and neck, liver or kidney cancer. The sequenced sample was CD4+ or CD8+ T cells sorted from blood, obtained in a trial of the OX40 agonist ivuxolimab. The chain links TRBV2 to TRBJ1-2; D uncertain. CDR3 DNA: TGTGCCAGCAGCAGAGGGAGGGATGGCTACACCTTC. It is translated as CASSRGRDGYTF.